The T cell receptor beta chain described here comes from a study of naive and memory T cell subsets. Study-level findings and limits: TCR transcript changes with activation or differentiation may affect this RNA method.

A note on this clonotype: The antigen is not known.

Specified treatment: skin biopsy from PPD injection site in Mantoux-positive individual. The library had UMIs added by 3' ligation of an oligonucleotide to TCR cDNA. Amplification of ligated cDNA took four PCR rounds with SP2 and nested alpha and beta constant primers. Reverse transcription of blood and skin TCR RNA was primed at alpha and beta constant regions. MiXCR, applied by TCRdb to the UMI-ligation and nested PCR reads, yields one record per CDR3 protein. The sample includes about 24,000 distinct CDR3 sequences, about 6.4% of them seen just once. CDR1 is MNHEY and CDR2 is SMNVEV in the germline V gene (reference sequence). The V gene lost 0 bases and the J gene lost 2 bases, with 9 bases spanning the gap. The CDR3 consists of 15 residues.

The genes are TRBV27 and TRBJ2-3; D is unresolved. This TCR was recovered from an adult in good health. Here the sequenced sample was skin, taken from a tuberculin skin test site. The DNA of the CDR3 is TGTGCCAGCAGTTTATCAGCTGTCTACACAGATACGCAGTATTTT. Translating it yields CASSLSAVYTDTQYF.